In its sample, the clone carrying this TCR beta chain was seen many times. No antigen is known for it. This record belongs to a study of blood T cells in healthy people across ages. Study outcomes and limitations: Researchers said unsorted PBMCs prevented a conclusive naive versus antigen-experienced comparison. Naive T cell percentage showed a strong correlation with the diversity of TCR beta.

The V gene's germline CDR1 is SGHRS and CDR2 YFSETQ. The V end was cut by 1 base, the J end by 2 bases, with 7 bases between. The CDR3 covers 14 residues. Those donating, healthy Caucasian individuals from Russia, were aged 6 to 90. A sample-barcoded 5' primer and a J-beta primer mix were used in a second PCR of about 6 to 12 cycles. Every sample produced at least 2.5 million CDR3-containing paired-end reads. Via MiXCR, TCRdb re-called the 5' RACE reads, giving one row per CDR3 protein. The data hold about 730,000 distinct CDR3 sequences, with 43% observed a single time. The sample taken for sequencing was blood. This chain uses TRBV5-1 with TRBJ2-1, with D perhaps matching TRBD2 (5 bases). This TCR came from a woman aged 55 to 70 in good health. The CDR3 spells CASSLTSAYNEQFF. For the CDR3, the DNA is TGCGCCAGCAGCTTGACTAGTGCCTACAATGAGCAGTTCTTC.